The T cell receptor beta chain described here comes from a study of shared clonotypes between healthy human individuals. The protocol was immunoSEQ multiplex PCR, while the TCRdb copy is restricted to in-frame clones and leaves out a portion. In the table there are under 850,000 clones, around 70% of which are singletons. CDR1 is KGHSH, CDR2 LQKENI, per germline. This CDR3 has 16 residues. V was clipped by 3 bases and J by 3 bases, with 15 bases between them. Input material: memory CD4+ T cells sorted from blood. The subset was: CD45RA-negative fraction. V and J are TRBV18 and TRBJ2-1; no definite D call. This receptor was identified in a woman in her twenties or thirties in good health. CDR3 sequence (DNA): TGTGCCAGCTCACCCCCGAACCGACGTGGCTACAATGAGCAGTTCTTC. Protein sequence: CASSPPNRRGYNEQFF. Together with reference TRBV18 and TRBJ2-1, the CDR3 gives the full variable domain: NAGVMQNPRHLVRRRGQEARLRCSPMKGHSHVYWYRQLPEEGLKFMVYLQKENIIDESGMPKERFSAEFPKEGPSILRIQQVVRGDSAAYFCASSPPNRRGYNEQFFGPGTRLTVL.